The 26 T cell receptor beta chains below come from one sample, sequenced in a study of memory CD4+ T cells and cytomegalovirus serostatus. The sort gate was single viable CD3+CD4+CD8-CD45RO+ cells for memory CD4+ T cells. Measured with immunoSEQ multiplex PCR; TCRdb has only the in-frame clones, and not every one. The data contain tens of thousands of clones, around 80% of them singletons. Sequencing was carried out using memory CD4+ T cells from blood. These receptors came from an adult in good health and CMV-seronegative.

This chain connects TRBV28 to TRBJ2-1; TRBD2 matches 13 bases. CDR1 MDHEN and CDR2 SYDVKM come from the germline V gene. The CDR3 totals 16 residues. V lost 8 bases, J lost 5 bases, and 9 bases stayed unmatched. The CDR3 protein is CASVYAGTSGNNEQFF. The CDR3 DNA follows: TGTGCCAGCGTTTACGCCGGGACTAGCGGGAACAATGAGCAGTTCTTC.

The chain recombines TRBV7-9 with TRBJ2-3; the D is unclear. Germline values: CDR1 SEHNR, CDR2 FQNEAQ (reference sequence). The CDR3 has 17 residues. The V gene lost 6 bases and the J gene lost 4 bases, with 23 bases spanning the gap. The CDR3 loop reads CASRSWGSGPKADTQYF. The CDR3, as DNA: TGTGCCAGCAGATCATGGGGTTCGGGCCCTAAGGCAGATACGCAGTATTTT. Complete variable domain (other parts from reference TRBV7-9 and TRBJ2-3): DTGVSQNPRHKITKRGQNVTFRCDPISEHNRLYWYRQTLGQGPEFLTYFQNEAQLEKSRLLSDRFSAERPKGSFSTLEIQRTEQGDSAMYLCASRSWGSGPKADTQYFGPGTRLTVL.

The rearrangement uses TRBV2 and TRBJ1-5; D is uncertain. V gave up 9 bases and J gave up 0 bases, with 15 bases separating them. The V gene's germline CDR1 is SNHLY and CDR2 FYNNEI. This CDR3 is built from 15 residues. Written as DNA, the CDR3 is TGTGCCAGTAAGAACATGGCAGATAGCAATCAGCCCCAGCATTTT. This encodes CASKNMADSNQPQHF.

The chain is built from TRBV4-2 and TRBJ2-7, with 7 bases fitting TRBD1. CDR3 length: 13 residues. V shed 4 bases, J shed 5 bases, and the junction held 5 bases outside the gene matches. The V gene's germline CDR1 is LGHNA and CDR2 YNFKEQ. Here the CDR3 reads CASSPTGQDEQYF. The CDR3 DNA reads as TGTGCCAGCAGCCCAACCGGACAGGACGAGCAGTACTTC.

The chain joins TRBV2 to TRBJ2-5; maybe TRBD2 (6 bases). The last part of the DNA fits TRBJ2-7 better; the J call may be wrong. Germline loops: CDR1 SNHLY, CDR2 FYNNEI. This CDR3 comprises 14 residues. CDR3 residues: CASSDSPGAYEQYF. The CDR3 coding sequence is TGTGCCAGCAGTGATAGTCCGGGAGCGTACGAGCAGTACTTC.

V gene TRBV9 combines with J gene TRBJ2-5; weak D call: TRBD1 (7 bases). V was clipped by 2 bases and J by 5 bases, with 19 bases between them. CDR1 and CDR2 (germline): SGDLS, YYNGEE. The CDR3 is 16 residues long. The CDR3 DNA reads as TGTGCCAGCAGCGTGGGGGGACAGCCCTCTCAGGAGACCCAGTACTTC. This codes for CASSVGGQPSQETQYF. The variable domain in full, completed from reference TRBV9 and TRBJ2-5, reads DSGVTQTPKHLITATGQRVTLRCSPRSGDLSVYWYQQSLDQGLQFLIQYYNGEERAKGNILERFSAQQFPDLHSELNLSSLELGDSALYFCASSVGGQPSQETQYFGPGTRLLVL.

This sequence joins TRBV28 and TRBJ2-1; no clear D gene. The germline V and J ends were trimmed by 2 bases and 8 bases, with 4 bases remaining between them. CDR3 size: 11 residues. CDR1 and CDR2 (germline): MDHEN, SYDVKM. The CDR3 reads CASSLAHEQFF. DNA for the CDR3: TGTGCCAGCAGTTTAGCGCATGAGCAGTTCTTC.

V is TRBV2 and J is TRBJ1-1; a weak D match, TRBD1 (5 bases). The CDR3 covers 13 residues. The V gene's germline CDR1 is SNHLY and CDR2 FYNNEI. Trimming removed 10 bases at V and 0 bases at J, with 12 bases between. CDR3 sequence: CATKRGMNTEAFF. CDR3 DNA sequence: TGTGCCACCAAACGGGGCATGAACACTGAAGCTTTCTTT. Supplemented by reference TRBV2 and TRBJ1-1, the full variable domain reads EPEVTQTPSHQVTQMGQEVILRCVPISNHLYFYWYRQILGQKVEFLVSFYNNEISEKSEIFDDQFSVERPDGSNFTLKIRSTKLEDSAMYFCATKRGMNTEAFFGQGTRLTVV.

CDR3 DNA sequence: TGTGCCAGCAGCCAAGAGCGAGGTGAAGCTTTCTTT. Amino acid sequence: CASSQERGEAFF. This rearrangement joins TRBV14 to TRBJ1-1; D call uncertain. The CDR3 is 12 amino acids. Germline V gene data show CDR1 as SGHDN and CDR2 as FVKESK. Trimming removed 0 bases at V and 7 bases at J, with 6 bases between.

Only a few counts were recorded for this clone. This chain uses TRBV2 with TRBJ2-1, with D possibly being TRBD2 (5 bases). The CDR3 extends over 14 amino acids. Germline lookup yields CDR1 SNHLY and CDR2 FYNNEI. V lost 6 bases and J lost 5, with 14 bases in between. The CDR3 sequence is CASSVSVGHNEQFF. The CDR3 DNA sequence: TGTGCCAGCAGCGTTAGCGTGGGCCACAATGAGCAGTTCTTC.

The V gene is TRBV28, the J gene TRBJ2-2; 8 nucleotides match TRBD1. J lost 4 bases, V lost 1 base, and 8 bases had no gene match. Per the germline V gene, CDR1 is MDHEN and CDR2 is SYDVKM. This CDR3 region has 17 residues. The CDR3 sequence is CASSLSGGWRGTGELFF. The CDR3 DNA reads TGTGCCAGCAGTTTATCAGGGGGCTGGCGGGGCACCGGGGAGCTGTTTTTT.

The sample holds a few counts of this clone. The gene calls are TRBV20-1 and TRBJ1-1, with D uncertain. The length of the CDR3 is 11 residues. Germline assignment: CDR1 DFQATT and CDR2 SNEGSKA (reference sequence). The V and J ends lost 5 bases and 6 bases respectively, with 10 bases between them. The CDR3 region is CSAFRESEAFF. The CDR3 bases are TGCAGTGCTTTTAGGGAGTCTGAAGCTTTCTTT.

The chain links TRBV4-2 to TRBJ2-3, with 14 bases lining up with TRBD2. Germline V CDR1 and CDR2: LGHNA, YNFKEQ. Trimming at V came to 0 bases and at J to 6 bases, leaving 5 bases not matched to a gene. This CDR3 is built from 17 residues. CDR3 region: CASSQDSGLAGDDTQYF. Written as DNA, the CDR3 is TGTGCCAGCAGCCAAGATTCGGGACTAGCGGGAGACGATACGCAGTATTTT.

The rearrangement links TRBV11-3 to TRBJ1-3; 10 bases agree with TRBD1. Unmatched junction bases numbered 3, after V lost 5 bases and J lost 2 bases. This CDR3 is 15 amino acids long. Germline V CDR1 and CDR2: SGHNT, YENEEA. The CDR3 loop reads CASSLDRGPGNTIYF. The CDR3 region has the DNA TGTGCCAGCAGCCTCGACAGGGGGCCTGGAAACACCATATATTTT. The full variable domain, its missing parts supplied by reference TRBV11-3 and TRBJ1-3, is EAGVVQSPRYKIIEKKQPVAFWCNPISGHNTLYWYLQNLGQGPELLIRYENEEAVDDSQLPKDRFSAERLKGVDSTLKIQPAELGDSAVYLCASSLDRGPGNTIYFGEGSWLTVV.

V gene TRBV5-8 combines with J gene TRBJ1-1; D may be TRBD1 (6 bases). Deletions cut 2 bases from V and 6 bases from J, with 14 bases between. The CDR3 consists of 14 residues. Germline values: CDR1 SGHTS, CDR2 YDEGEE. For the CDR3, the DNA is TGTGCCAGCAGCTTAAAACAGGGTCGTTCTGAAGCTTTCTTT. As protein: CASSLKQGRSEAFF.

The CDR3: CASSLDGRSTDTQYF. The CDR3 coding sequence is TGCGCCAGCAGCTTGGATGGGCGGAGCACAGATACGCAGTATTTT. This chain joins TRBV5-1 and TRBJ2-3; D is unresolved. Trimming removed 0 bases from V and 0 bases from J, with 8 bases in between. The CDR3 length is 15 residues. The germline V gene encodes CDR1 SGHRS and CDR2 YFSETQ.

This chain joins TRBV6-6 and TRBJ1-1; a possible D gene is TRBD1 (5 bases). V was cut by 7 bases and J by 5 bases, with 14 bases left in between. This CDR3 has 13 amino acids. Germline values: CDR1 MNHNY, CDR2 SVGAGI (reference sequence). The CDR3 DNA is TGTGCCAGCACTGGAACGGGGGGAACTGAAGCTTTCTTT. It is translated as CASTGTGGTEAFF.

The chain recombines TRBV28 with TRBJ2-1, with a tentative D call TRBD2 (7 bases). CDR3 length equals 15 residues. Germline loops: CDR1 MDHEN, CDR2 SYDVKM. With 3 bases removed from V and 4 bases from J, the gap between germline ends came to 13 bases. CDR3 nucleotide sequence: TGTGCCAGCAGTTTCCAGCGGGGACATTACAATGAGCAGTTCTTC. This encodes CASSFQRGHYNEQFF.

The gene calls are TRBV6-4 and TRBJ1-1; maybe TRBD1 (5 bases). V was trimmed by 0 bases and J by 4 bases, leaving 9 bases between them. This CDR3 contains 14 residues. Germline V gives CDR1 MRHNA, CDR2 SNTAGT. In nucleotides, the CDR3 is TGTGCCAGCAGTGACTCGAGCAGGGCCACTGAAGCTTTCTTT. It translates to CASSDSSRATEAFF.

The gene calls are TRBV7-8 and TRBJ2-7; D call uncertain. The V and J ends lost 3 bases and 2 bases respectively, with 11 bases between them. Germline-derived CDR1 and CDR2 are SGHVS and FQNEAQ. The CDR3 covers 14 residues. The chain's CDR3 is CASSFGNRAYEQYF. In DNA, the CDR3 is TGTGCCAGCAGCTTTGGTAACAGAGCCTACGAGCAGTACTTC.

The V gene is TRBV5-1, the J gene TRBJ1-3, with TRBD1 identical over 7 bases. V was pared by 4 bases and J by 1 base, with 2 bases of the junction left unmatched. CDR1 is SGHRS, CDR2 YFSETQ, per germline. The length of the CDR3 is 14 residues. Here the CDR3 reads CASSPTGSGNTIYF. The DNA of the CDR3 is TGCGCCAGCAGCCCGACAGGGTCTGGAAACACCATATATTTT.

This chain uses TRBV14 with TRBJ1-4; D perhaps matches TRBD1 (5 bases). Germline V CDR1 and CDR2: SGHDN, FVKESK. Trimming pared 4 bases from V and 3 bases from J, leaving 9 bases between. This CDR3 is 14 amino acids long. The CDR3 sequence: CASSLVGANEKLFF. Here the CDR3 DNA reads TGTGCCAGCAGCCTCGTAGGGGCTAATGAAAAACTGTTTTTT.

The chain is built from TRBV5-1 and TRBJ2-7, with 7 bases identical to TRBD2. Germline lookup yields CDR1 SGHRS and CDR2 YFSETQ. The CDR3 sequence is 15 residues long. The V segment lost 4 bases and the J segment 0 bases; nucleotides outside the gene matches: 7. The CDR3 protein is CASSEPSGNSYEQYF. The DNA of the CDR3 is TGCGCCAGCAGCGAGCCCAGCGGGAACTCCTACGAGCAGTACTTC.

The V call is TRBV19, the J call TRBJ1-1, with TRBD1 matching over 8 bases. V lost 5 bases, J lost 10 bases, and 6 bases stayed unmatched. CDR3 length equals 12 residues. CDR1 is LNHDA and CDR2 is SQIVND in the germline V gene (reference sequence). The DNA for the CDR3 is TGTGCCAGTAGTCCGGACAGGGCGGTAGCTTTCTTT. Translation: CASSPDRAVAFF.

The rearrangement links TRBV5-1 to TRBJ1-1; D gene uncertain. This CDR3 has 15 residues. The germline V gene has CDR1 SGHRS and CDR2 YFSETQ. Trimming cost V 0 bases and J 2 bases, with 11 bases left between them. CDR3 residues: CASSLAAGGNTEAFF. CDR3 bases: TGCGCCAGCAGCTTGGCCGCAGGAGGCAACACTGAAGCTTTCTTT.

The gene calls are TRBV7-9 and TRBJ2-2; the D is unclear. Trimming cost V 0 bases and J 4 bases, with 6 bases left between them. Germline V gives CDR1 SEHNR, CDR2 FQNEAQ (reference sequence). The CDR3 spans 14 residues. For the CDR3, the DNA is TGTGCCAGCAGCTTAGCGCACTTCACCGGGGAGCTGTTTTTT. It yields the protein CASSLAHFTGELFF.